The 18 T cell receptor beta chains below come from one sample, sequenced in a study of T cells in Graves' hyperthyroidism and ophthalmopathy. Using RNA transcripts as the source, TCR beta CDR3 regions were amplified. In the first-round RT-PCR of the TCR CDR3, the HTBI primer set was used. TCRdb recomputed calls from the multiplex PCR reads with MiXCR, one row per CDR3 protein. Of 25,000 to 30,000 distinct CDR3 sequences listed, approximately 45% are singletons. The sequencing sample was made of blood. The source is a woman under 40 with Graves' hyperthyroidism.

On this clonotype: The junction does not match germline at one end; this may be a read error. This chain connects TRBV5-4 to TRBJ1-1, with TRBD1 matching 7 bases. CDR1 is SGHNT and CDR2 is YYREEE in the germline V gene (reference sequence). This CDR3 contains 13 residues. In DNA, the CDR3 is TGTGTCAGCAGCTTGGGGACAGATACTGAAGCTTTCTTT. It codes for CVSSLGTDTEAFF.

This clonotype is medium-sized within its sample. A read error may account for a junction end that differs from germline. This chain connects TRBV10-1 to TRBJ2-5; no reliable D call. The CDR3 covers 13 residues. In germline, CDR1 is WNHNN, CDR2 SYGVQD (reference sequence). The DNA of the CDR3 is TGCGCCAGCAGTGAGCCCTATCAGGAGAACCAGTACTTC. It encodes CASSEPYQENQYF.

V usage is TRBV7-8 and J usage is TRBJ1-2, with D perhaps TRBD1 (6 bases). CDR1 is SGHVS and CDR2 is FQNEAQ in the germline V gene. The length of the CDR3 is 15 residues. V was shortened by 5 bases and J by 6 bases, with 19 bases between the two germline ends. The CDR3 spells CASSPRVWGANGYTF. The CDR3, as DNA: TGTGCCAGCAGCCCAAGGGTATGGGGGGCGAATGGCTACACCTTC.

The chain recombines TRBV7-9 with TRBJ2-7; 14 bases align to TRBD2. CDR1 and CDR2 (germline): SEHNR, FQNEAQ (reference sequence). The CDR3 has 16 residues. V lost 6 bases to trimming and J lost 6 bases; unmatched junction nucleotides: 10. The CDR3 DNA reads as TGTGCCAGCAGTTCAAGAGGACTAGCGGGAGGCGGCGAGCAGTACTTC. Translated, it gives CASSSRGLAGGGEQYF.

This clonotype was found many times. The rearrangement joins TRBV5-1 to TRBJ1-1, with D perhaps matching TRBD1 (5 bases). The V gene's germline CDR1 is SGHRS and CDR2 YFSETQ. Between the trimmed V and J ends, which lost 5 bases and 2 bases, there was a span of 10 bases. This CDR3 is 13 amino acids long. CDR3 residues: CASRAGGNTEAFF. Here the CDR3 DNA reads TGCGCCAGCAGGGCGGGGGGTAACACTGAAGCTTTCTTT.

The table lists this clonotype with many counts. The chain employs TRBV5-1 and TRBJ1-1, with TRBD1 as a possible D gene (6 bases). The CDR3 spans 13 residues. V lost 6 bases and J lost 4, with 13 bases in between. Germline CDR1 SGHRS, CDR2 YFSETQ. CDR3 DNA sequence: TGCGCCAGCAAGATGGGGGCGGGCACTGAAGCTTTCTTT. Translation gives CASKMGAGTEAFF. The variable domain in full, completed from reference TRBV5-1 and TRBJ1-1, reads KAGVTQTPRYLIKTRGQQVTLSCSPISGHRSVSWYQQTPGQGLQFLFEYFSETQRNKGNFPGRFSGRQFSNSRSEMNVSTLELGDSALYLCASKMGAGTEAFFGQGTRLTVV.

By proportion, this clonotype is medium-sized. The V and J genes are TRBV20-1 and TRBJ2-7; D not resolved. With 6 bases removed from V and 3 bases from J, the gap between germline ends came to 12 bases. This CDR3 has 12 amino acids. The germline V gene encodes CDR1 DFQATT and CDR2 SNEGSKA (reference sequence). In DNA form, the CDR3 reads TGCAGTGCCCGGGTTGCGTTCTACGAGCAGTACTTC. This translates into CSARVAFYEQYF.

By frequency in the sample, this clonotype is medium-sized (0.01 to 0.1%). The V call is TRBV2, the J call TRBJ1-1; 7 positions agree with TRBD1. This CDR3 comprises 11 residues. The ends lost 7 bases at V and 11 bases at J; junction bases unmatched: 7. Germline CDR1 is SNHLY and CDR2 is FYNNEI. Written as DNA, the CDR3 is TGTGCCAGCATCAGAGGGGGCTCTGCTTTCTTT. The encoded protein is CASIRGGSAFF.

This clonotype turned up a few times. The chain is built from TRBV20-1 and TRBJ1-5; D gene unclear. CDR1 is DFQATT and CDR2 is SNEGSKA in the germline V gene (reference sequence). The CDR3 has 13 amino acids. The V gene lost 3 bases and the J gene lost 2 bases, with 8 bases spanning the gap. CDR3 amino acids: CSASSSGNQPQHF. DNA for the CDR3: TGCAGTGCTAGCAGCAGTGGCAATCAGCCCCAGCATTTT.

The sample holds one count of this clonotype. CDR3 sequence: CASRLSGVGGNTIYF. As DNA, the CDR3 is TGTGCCAGCAGGCTCTCGGGGGTAGGAGGAAACACCATATATTTT. The V gene is TRBV7-9, the J gene TRBJ1-3, with a tentative D call TRBD1 (5 bases). The CDR3 loop spans 15 amino acids. Germline CDR1 is SEHNR and CDR2 is FQNEAQ (reference sequence). V lost 6 bases and J 4 bases, leaving 16 bases between the germline ends.

By its share, this clonotype is medium-sized. V is TRBV7-2 and J is TRBJ2-1; TRBD1 might be the D (6 bases). CDR1 SGHTA and CDR2 FQGNSA come from the germline V gene. The V end was cut by 3 bases, the J end by 1 base, with 10 bases between. The CDR3 totals 15 residues. The CDR3 bases are TGTGCCAGCAGCTTCGGCAGGGGATCCTACAATGAGCAGTTCTTC. Protein: CASSFGRGSYNEQFF.

The chain employs TRBV29-1 and TRBJ2-5; D gene uncertain. V lost 0 bases and J lost 2, with 7 bases in between. Germline V CDR1 and CDR2: SQVTM, ANQGSEA. The CDR3 consists of 13 residues. The CDR3 loop is CSVEDGLQETQYF. The DNA of the CDR3 is TGCAGCGTTGAAGATGGGCTACAAGAGACCCAGTACTTC.

This rearrangement joins TRBV5-1 to TRBJ1-3; D not certain. V gave up 1 base and J gave up 8 bases, with 7 bases separating them. Germline CDR1 reads SGHRS; CDR2 reads YFSETQ. This CDR3 spans 12 amino acids. CDR3 sequence: CASSLPADTIYF. DNA for the CDR3: TGCGCCAGCAGCTTGCCGGCGGACACCATATATTTT.

This clonotype has ten or more counts. V is TRBV5-1 and J is TRBJ2-5; TRBD1 matches at 7 bases. The CDR3 is 13 residues long. Germline trimming cut 4 bases from V and 2 bases from J; bases unmatched to any gene: 2. Germline V gene lookup returns CDR1 SGHRS and CDR2 YFSETQ. CDR3 loop: CASSPDRQETQYF. In nucleotides, the CDR3 is TGCGCCAGCAGCCCGGACAGGCAAGAGACCCAGTACTTC.

In this sample, this clonotype turned up many times. The CDR3 sequence is CASSLGITSTSNTEAFF. CDR3 in DNA: TGTGCCAGCAGCTTAGGAATCACCTCAACTTCGAACACTGAAGCTTTCTTT. This sequence joins TRBV13 and TRBJ1-1; D is uncertain. The CDR3 is 17 amino acids. Germline V gives CDR1 PRHDT, CDR2 FYEKMQ (reference sequence). V lost 0 bases to trimming and J lost 1 base, with 15 bases between them.

This clonotype showed up many times. The chain employs TRBV19 and TRBJ2-6; D not certain. This CDR3 has 16 amino acids. Germline V gives CDR1 LNHDA, CDR2 SQIVND (reference sequence). V gave up 7 bases and J gave up 0 bases, with 13 bases separating them. CDR3 coding DNA: TGTGCCAGTACCCTAGGGTCTTTCTCTGGGGCCAACGTCCTGACTTTC. As protein: CASTLGSFSGANVLTF.

The chain carries TRBV5-1 and TRBJ2-7; 7 bases agree with TRBD2. Trimming at V came to 3 bases and at J to 3 bases, leaving 6 bases not matched to a gene. Germline V gene lookup returns CDR1 SGHRS and CDR2 YFSETQ. The CDR3 runs to 14 residues. The CDR3 here is CASSSAGQGYEQYF. The CDR3 DNA reads TGCGCCAGCAGCTCAGCGGGGCAGGGCTACGAGCAGTACTTC.

This clonotype is categorized as medium-sized. As DNA, the CDR3 is TGTGCCACCAGTTACCTTGGAAACGATGAAAAACTGTTTTTT. Translation: CATSYLGNDEKLFF. The chain couples TRBV15 to TRBJ1-4; D is unclear. The V gene lost 6 bases and the J gene lost 6 bases, with 14 bases spanning the gap. The germline V gene encodes CDR1 LNHNV and CDR2 YYDKDF (reference sequence). The CDR3 spans 14 residues.